This TCR beta chain was documented in a study of T cell responses to AZD1222 COVID-19 vaccine. General study results and limits: Spike-specific TCR depth and breadth grew after two AZD1222 doses. Close to half of spike-specific TCRs reportedly recognize unmutated variant regions.

Points on this clone: Its antigen is currently unknown.

Investigators merged groups given second doses at roughly 4 or roughly 12 weeks. Here immunoSEQ multiplex PCR was the method, and the copy in TCRdb shows in-frame clones only, minus some. The sample includes roughly 270,000 clones, 90% to 95% seen only once; the top ten take less than 0.6%. CDR1 LGHNA and CDR2 YNFKEQ come from the germline V gene. The CDR3 sequence is 21 residues long. The V and J ends lost 4 bases and 4 bases, in that order; junction bases with no gene match: 24. Sequencing was performed on peripheral blood, taken 28 days after the second AZD1222 dose. The chain is built from TRBV4-2 and TRBJ2-3, with 9 bases aligning to TRBD2. The receptor was derived from an adult who received the AZD1222 COVID-19 vaccine. CDR3: CASSREQGPRGAGGSADTQYF. Written as DNA, the CDR3 is TGTGCCAGCAGCCGAGAGCAAGGACCTAGGGGAGCGGGAGGCTCGGCAGATACGCAGTATTTT.